The source of this T cell receptor (beta chain) is a study of cytomegalovirus exposure and HLA in healthy donors. Regarding the study as a whole: The classifier reportedly diagnosed cytomegalovirus status with high specificity and sensitivity.

Regarding this clone: Its antigen is currently unknown.

The CDR3 is 15 amino acids. Trimming cost V 5 bases and J 5 bases, with 19 bases left between them. The germline V gene encodes CDR1 SGHDT and CDR2 YYEEEE. Data came from immunoSEQ multiplex PCR; TCRdb stores just in-frame clones and leaves some out. The sample consists of hundreds of thousands of clones, roughly 87% of them appearing once. The donors were in the approximately 130-subject validation cohort, distinct from the roughly 700-subject first cohort. The rearrangement links TRBV5-6 to TRBJ1-2; the D gene is possibly TRBD1 (5 bases). This clonotype was obtained from a man younger than 35 in good health and CMV-seropositive. Specimen: PBMCs. The CDR3, as DNA: TGTGCCAGCAGTCAAGACAGTCACGGGGGGTATGGCTACACCTTC. Protein sequence: CASSQDSHGGYGYTF.